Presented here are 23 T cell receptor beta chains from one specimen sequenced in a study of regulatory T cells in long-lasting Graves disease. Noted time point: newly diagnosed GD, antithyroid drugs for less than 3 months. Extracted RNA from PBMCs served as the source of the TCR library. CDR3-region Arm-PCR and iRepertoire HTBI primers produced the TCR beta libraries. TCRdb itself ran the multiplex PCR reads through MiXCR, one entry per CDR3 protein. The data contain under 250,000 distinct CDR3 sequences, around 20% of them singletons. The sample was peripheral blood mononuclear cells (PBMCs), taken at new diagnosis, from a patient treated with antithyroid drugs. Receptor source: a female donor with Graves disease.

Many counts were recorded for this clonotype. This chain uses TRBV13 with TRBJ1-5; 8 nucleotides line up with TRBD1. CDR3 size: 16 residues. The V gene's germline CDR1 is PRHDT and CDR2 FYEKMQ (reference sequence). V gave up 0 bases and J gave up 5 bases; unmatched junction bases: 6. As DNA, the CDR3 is TGTGCCAGCAGCTTAGGGACCGACAGGGGCGATCAGCCCCAGCATTTT. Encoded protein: CASSLGTDRGDQPQHF.

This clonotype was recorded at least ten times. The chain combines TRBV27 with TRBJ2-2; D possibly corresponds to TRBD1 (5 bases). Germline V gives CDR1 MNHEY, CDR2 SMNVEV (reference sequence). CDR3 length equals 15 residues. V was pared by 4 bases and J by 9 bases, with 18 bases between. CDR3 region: CASSSPGRQHRELFF. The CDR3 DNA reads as TGTGCCAGCAGTTCACCAGGGCGACAGCACCGGGAGCTGTTTTTT.

CDR3 region: CASSRTGTGAPLHF. DNA of the CDR3: TGTGCCAGCAGTCGGACAGGGACGGGAGCACCCCTCCACTTT. The V call is TRBV12-3 or TRBV12-4, the J call TRBJ1-6; 8 nucleotides match TRBD1. V lost 5 bases and J lost 11; bases outside the gene matches: 8. The CDR3 has 14 amino acids.

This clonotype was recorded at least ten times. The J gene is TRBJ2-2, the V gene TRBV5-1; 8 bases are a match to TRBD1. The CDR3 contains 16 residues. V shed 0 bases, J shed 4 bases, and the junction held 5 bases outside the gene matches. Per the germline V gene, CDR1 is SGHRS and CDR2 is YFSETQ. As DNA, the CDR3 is TGCGCCAGCAGCTTGGGGACAGGGACGGGCACCGGGGAGCTGTTTTTT. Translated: CASSLGTGTGTGELFF.

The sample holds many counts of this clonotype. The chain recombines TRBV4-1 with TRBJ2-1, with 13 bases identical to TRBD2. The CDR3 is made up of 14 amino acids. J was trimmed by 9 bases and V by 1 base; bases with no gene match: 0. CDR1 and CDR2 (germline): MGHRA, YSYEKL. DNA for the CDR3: TGCGCCAGCAGCCAAGGGACTAGCGGGGGTGAGCAGTTCTTC. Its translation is CASSQGTSGGEQFF.

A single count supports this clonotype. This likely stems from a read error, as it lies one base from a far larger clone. The CDR3 nucleotides read TGTGCCGGCAGCCCCCTCAGCGGGAGTCTCTACAATGAGCAGTTCTTC. Residues: CAGSPLSGSLYNEQFF. The chain joins TRBV5-5 to TRBJ2-1, with 8 positions matching TRBD2. Germline V CDR1 and CDR2: SGHKS, YYEKEE (reference sequence). CDR3 length equals 16 residues.

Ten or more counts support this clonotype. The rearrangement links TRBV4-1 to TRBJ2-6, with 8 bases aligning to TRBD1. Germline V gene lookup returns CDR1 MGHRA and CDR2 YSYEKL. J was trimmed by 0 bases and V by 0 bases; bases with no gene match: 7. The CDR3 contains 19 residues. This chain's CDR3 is CASSQDRGQAYSGANVLTF. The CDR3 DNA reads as TGCGCCAGCAGCCAAGATAGGGGACAGGCCTACTCTGGGGCCAACGTCCTGACTTTC.

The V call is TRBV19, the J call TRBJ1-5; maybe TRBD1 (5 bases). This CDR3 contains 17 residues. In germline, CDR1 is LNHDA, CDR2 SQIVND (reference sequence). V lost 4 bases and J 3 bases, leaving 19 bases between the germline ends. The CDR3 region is CASSTRGWGESNQPQHF. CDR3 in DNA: TGTGCCAGTAGTACCCGTGGTTGGGGGGAGTCCAATCAGCCCCAGCATTTT.

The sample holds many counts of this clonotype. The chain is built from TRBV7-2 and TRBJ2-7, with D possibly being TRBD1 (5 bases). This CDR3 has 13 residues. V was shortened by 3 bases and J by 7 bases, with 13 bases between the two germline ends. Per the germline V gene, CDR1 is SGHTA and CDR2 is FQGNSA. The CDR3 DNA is TGTGCCAGCAGCTTTCAGGGTTTAGGGGAGCAGTACTTC. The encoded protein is CASSFQGLGEQYF.

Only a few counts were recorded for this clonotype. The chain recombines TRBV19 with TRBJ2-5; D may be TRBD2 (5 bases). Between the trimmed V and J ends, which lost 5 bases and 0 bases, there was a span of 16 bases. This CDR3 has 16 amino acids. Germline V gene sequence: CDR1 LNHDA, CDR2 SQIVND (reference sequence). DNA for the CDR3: TGTGCCAGTAGTGTGGGGAGTAGGACGGACCAAGAGACCCAGTACTTC. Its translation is CASSVGSRTDQETQYF. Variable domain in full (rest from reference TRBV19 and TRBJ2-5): DGGITQSPKYLFRKEGQNVTLSCEQNLNHDAMYWYRQDPGQGLRLIYYSQIVNDFQKGDIAEGYSVSREKKESFPLTVTSAQKNPTAFYLCASSVGSRTDQETQYFGPGTRLLVL.

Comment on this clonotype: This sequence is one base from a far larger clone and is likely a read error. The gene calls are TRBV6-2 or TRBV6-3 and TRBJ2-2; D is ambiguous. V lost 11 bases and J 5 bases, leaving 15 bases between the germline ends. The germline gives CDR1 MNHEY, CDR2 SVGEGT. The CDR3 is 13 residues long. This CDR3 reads CACIFTGTGELFF. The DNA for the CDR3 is TGTGCCTGCATCTTCACTGGGACCGGGGAGCTGTTTTTT.

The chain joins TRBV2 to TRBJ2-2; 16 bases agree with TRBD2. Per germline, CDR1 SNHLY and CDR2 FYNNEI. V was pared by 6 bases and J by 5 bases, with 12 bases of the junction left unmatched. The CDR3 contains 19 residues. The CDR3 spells CASSSPGLAGGPWTGELFF. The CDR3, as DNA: TGTGCCAGCAGCTCGCCGGGACTAGCGGGAGGGCCGTGGACCGGGGAGCTGTTTTTT. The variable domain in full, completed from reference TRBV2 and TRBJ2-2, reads EPEVTQTPSHQVTQMGQEVILRCVPISNHLYFYWYRQILGQKVEFLVSFYNNEISEKSEIFDDQFSVERPDGSNFTLKIRSTKLEDSAMYFCASSSPGLAGGPWTGELFFGEGSRLTVL.

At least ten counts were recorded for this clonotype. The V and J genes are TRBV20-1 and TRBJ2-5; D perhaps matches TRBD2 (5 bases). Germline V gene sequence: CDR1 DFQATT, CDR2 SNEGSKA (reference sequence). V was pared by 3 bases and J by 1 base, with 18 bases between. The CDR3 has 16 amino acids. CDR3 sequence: CSASRASRYLQETQYF. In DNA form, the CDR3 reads TGCAGTGCTAGTAGGGCTAGCCGTTACCTCCAAGAGACCCAGTACTTC.

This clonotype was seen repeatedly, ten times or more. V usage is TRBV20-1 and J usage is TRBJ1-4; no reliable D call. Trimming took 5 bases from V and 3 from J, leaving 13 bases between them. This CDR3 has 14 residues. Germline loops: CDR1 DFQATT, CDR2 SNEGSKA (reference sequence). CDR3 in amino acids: CSAYPDMANEKLFF. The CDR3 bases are TGCAGTGCTTACCCCGACATGGCTAATGAAAAACTGTTTTTT.

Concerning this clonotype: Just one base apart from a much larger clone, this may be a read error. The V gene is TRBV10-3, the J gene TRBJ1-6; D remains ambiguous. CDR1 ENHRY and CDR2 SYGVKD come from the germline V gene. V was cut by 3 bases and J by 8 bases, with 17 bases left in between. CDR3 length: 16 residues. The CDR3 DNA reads TGTGCCATCAGTGAAGCACCGGCCGGTTTTGATTCACCCCTCCACTTT. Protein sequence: CAISEAPAGFDSPLHF.

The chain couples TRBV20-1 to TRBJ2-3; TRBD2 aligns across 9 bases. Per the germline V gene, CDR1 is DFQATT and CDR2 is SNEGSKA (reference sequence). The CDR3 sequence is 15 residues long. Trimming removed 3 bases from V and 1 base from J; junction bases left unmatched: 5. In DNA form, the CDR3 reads TGCAGTGCTAGCCCCTTAGCGGGGGGCACAGATACGCAGTATTTT. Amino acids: CSASPLAGGTDTQYF.

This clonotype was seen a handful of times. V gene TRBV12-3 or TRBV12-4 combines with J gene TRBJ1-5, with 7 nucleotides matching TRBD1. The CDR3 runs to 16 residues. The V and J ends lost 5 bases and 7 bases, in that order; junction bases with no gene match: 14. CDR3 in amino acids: CASSRQGGGFGQPQHF. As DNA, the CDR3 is TGTGCCAGCAGTCGACAGGGAGGGGGGTTCGGGCAGCCCCAGCATTTT.

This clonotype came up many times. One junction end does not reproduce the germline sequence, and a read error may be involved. This CDR3 reads CASSLDAGTYYGYTF. The CDR3 bases are TGCGCCAGCAGCTTGGACGCCGGGACGTACTATGGCTACACCTTC. This rearrangement joins TRBV9 to TRBJ1-2; TRBD1 is a possible D gene (5 bases). Germline-derived CDR1 and CDR2 are SGDLS and YYNGEE. This CDR3 is 15 amino acids long.

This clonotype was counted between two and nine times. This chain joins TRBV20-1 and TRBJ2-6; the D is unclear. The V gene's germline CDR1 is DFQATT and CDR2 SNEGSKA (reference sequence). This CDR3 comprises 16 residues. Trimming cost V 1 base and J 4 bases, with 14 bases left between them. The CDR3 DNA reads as TGCAGTGCTAGAGCCCCGAGAGCGCCCGGGGCCAACGTCCTGACTTTC. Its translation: CSARAPRAPGANVLTF.

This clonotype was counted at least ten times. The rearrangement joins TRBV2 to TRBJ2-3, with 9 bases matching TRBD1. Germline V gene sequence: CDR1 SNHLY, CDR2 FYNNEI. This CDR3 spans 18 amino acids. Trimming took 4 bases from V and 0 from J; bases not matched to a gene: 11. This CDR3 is CASSGALTGGGSTDTQYF. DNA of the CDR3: TGTGCCAGCAGTGGGGCCTTGACAGGGGGAGGGAGCACAGATACGCAGTATTTT.

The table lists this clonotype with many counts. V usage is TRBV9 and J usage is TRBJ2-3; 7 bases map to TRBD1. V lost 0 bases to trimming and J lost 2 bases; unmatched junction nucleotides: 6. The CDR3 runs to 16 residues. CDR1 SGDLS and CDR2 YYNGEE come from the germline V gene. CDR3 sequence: CASSVDVGQSTDTQYF. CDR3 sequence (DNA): TGTGCCAGCAGCGTAGATGTGGGACAGTCCACAGATACGCAGTATTTT.

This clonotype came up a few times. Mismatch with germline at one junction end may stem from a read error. The CDR3 here is CVSSLVQSGRQYF. The CDR3 DNA reads TGTGTCAGCAGCTTAGTCCAATCGGGGCGCCAGTACTTC. The chain is built from TRBV7-2 and TRBJ2-5, with D perhaps assigned TRBD1 or TRBD2 (5 bases each). The CDR3 has 13 amino acids. In germline, CDR1 is SGHTA, CDR2 FQGNSA.

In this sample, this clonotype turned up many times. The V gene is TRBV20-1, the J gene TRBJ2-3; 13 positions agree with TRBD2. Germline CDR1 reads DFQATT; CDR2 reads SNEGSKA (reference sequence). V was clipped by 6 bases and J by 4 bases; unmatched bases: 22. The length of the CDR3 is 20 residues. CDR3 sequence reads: CSAVNFAGLAGVGSPDTQYF. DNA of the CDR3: TGCAGTGCCGTAAACTTTGCAGGACTAGCGGGAGTAGGGTCCCCAGATACGCAGTATTTT.